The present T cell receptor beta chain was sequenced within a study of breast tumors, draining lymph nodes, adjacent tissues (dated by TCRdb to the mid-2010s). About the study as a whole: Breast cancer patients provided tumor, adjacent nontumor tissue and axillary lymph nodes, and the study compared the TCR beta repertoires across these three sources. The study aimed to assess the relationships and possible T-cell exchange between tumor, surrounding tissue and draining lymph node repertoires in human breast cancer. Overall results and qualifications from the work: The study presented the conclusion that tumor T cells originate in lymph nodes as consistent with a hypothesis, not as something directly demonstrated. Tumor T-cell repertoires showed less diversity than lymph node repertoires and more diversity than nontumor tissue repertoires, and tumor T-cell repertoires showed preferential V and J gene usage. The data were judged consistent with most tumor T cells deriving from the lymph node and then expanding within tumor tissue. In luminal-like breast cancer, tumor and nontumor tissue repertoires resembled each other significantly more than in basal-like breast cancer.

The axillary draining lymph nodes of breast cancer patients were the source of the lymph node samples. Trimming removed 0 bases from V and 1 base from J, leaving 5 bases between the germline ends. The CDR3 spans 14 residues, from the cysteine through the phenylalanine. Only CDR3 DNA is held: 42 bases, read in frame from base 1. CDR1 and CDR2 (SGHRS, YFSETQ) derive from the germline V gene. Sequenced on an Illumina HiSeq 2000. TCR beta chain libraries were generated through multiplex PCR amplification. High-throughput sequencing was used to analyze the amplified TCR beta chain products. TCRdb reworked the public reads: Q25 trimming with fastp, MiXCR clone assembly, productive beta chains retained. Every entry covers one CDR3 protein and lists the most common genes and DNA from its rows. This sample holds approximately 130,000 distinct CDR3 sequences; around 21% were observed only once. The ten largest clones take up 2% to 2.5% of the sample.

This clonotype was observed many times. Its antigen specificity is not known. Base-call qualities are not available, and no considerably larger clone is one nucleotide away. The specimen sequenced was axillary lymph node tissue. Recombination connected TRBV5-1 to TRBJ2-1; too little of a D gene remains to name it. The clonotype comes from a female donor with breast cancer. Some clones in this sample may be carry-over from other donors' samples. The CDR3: CASSLEGSYNEQFF. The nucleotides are TGCGCCAGCAGCTTGGAGGGATCCTACAATGAGCAGTTCTTC.